This T cell receptor (beta chain) was sequenced during a study of T cell repertoires in cytomegalovirus infection. Across the whole study: HLA-B-restricted CMV epitopes that are well studied, plus recently identified HLA-C-restricted ones, were used by the study.

This CDR3 is 15 amino acids long. From germline, CDR1 is MNHNS and CDR2 SASEGT. Trimming left V 3 bases short and J 0 bases short, with 9 bases between. This clonotype was counted only a few times. The antigen is undetermined. TCRdb re-called the reads through MiXCR, storing one row per CDR3 protein. The sample contains about 890,000 distinct CDR3 sequences, 31% of which appear only once. The sample in question was cultured CD8+ T cells from PBMCs, obtained from culture after CMV antigen stimulation. This chain connects TRBV6-1 to TRBJ1-3, with unresolved D. This TCR derives from a human donor in good health (CMV status not recorded). Some clones in this sample may be carry-over from other donors' samples. The CDR3 here is CASSDGGISGNTIYF. Here the CDR3 DNA reads TGTGCCAGCAGTGACGGAGGTATCTCTGGAAACACCATATATTTT.